This passage covers 32 T cell receptor beta chains from one sample sequenced in a study of post-analysis software for immune sequencing data. Findings and limits, study-wide: When patients were compared with controls, four or five TRBV segments were more frequent, TRBV5-6, TRBV5-1 and TRBV20-1 among them.

Antigens of these TCRs are unknown. Each TCR beta cDNA library carried unique molecular identifiers. MiXCR, applied by TCRdb to the PCR reads, yields one record per CDR3 protein. The table lists 350,000 to 500,000 distinct CDR3 sequences, approximately 38% of them singletons. The sequenced sample was blood. The receptor source for this set is a girl under 10 years old with multiple sclerosis.

The chain links TRBV4-2 to TRBJ2-1; TRBD2 matches at 10 bases. The V gene end was trimmed by 2 bases and the J gene end by 10 bases; junction bases not matched to a gene: 2. CDR3 length: 13 amino acids. Germline CDR1 LGHNA, CDR2 YNFKEQ. The CDR3 spells CASSQLAGEEQFF. DNA of the CDR3: TGTGCCAGCAGCCAACTAGCGGGGGAGGAGCAGTTCTTC.

The V gene is TRBV5-5, the J gene TRBJ2-2; TRBD1 aligns across 8 bases. Germline V gene sequence: CDR1 SGHKS, CDR2 YYEKEE (reference sequence). The trim removed 7 bases at V and 0 bases at J, leaving 2 bases unmatched. This CDR3 spans 14 amino acids. The CDR3 here is CASLGQANTGELFF. CDR3 coding DNA: TGTGCCAGCCTGGGACAGGCGAACACCGGGGAGCTGTTTTTT.

The rearrangement links TRBV7-6 to TRBJ1-1; D is uncertain. Germline V gene sequence: CDR1 SGHVS, CDR2 FNYEAQ. CDR3 length equals 14 residues. The germline V and J ends were trimmed by 5 bases and 5 bases, with 15 bases remaining between them. As DNA, the CDR3 is TGTGCCAGCAGCCCAATTTATCCGGCGACTGAAGCTTTCTTT. This gives the protein CASSPIYPATEAFF.

The chain employs TRBV5-1 and TRBJ1-2; maybe TRBD1 (6 bases). The length of the CDR3 is 15 residues. Deletions cut 2 bases from V and 1 base from J, with 12 bases between. Germline assignment: CDR1 SGHRS and CDR2 YFSETQ. DNA for the CDR3: TGCGCCAGCAGCTTAACGGGGGGCTATAACTATGGCTACACCTTC. Translation gives CASSLTGGYNYGYTF.

This clonotype has only a few counts. The genes are TRBV15 and TRBJ2-1, with D perhaps matching TRBD2 (5 bases). This CDR3 contains 16 residues. CDR1 and CDR2 (germline): LNHNV, YYDKDF (reference sequence). The V and J ends lost 5 bases and 1 base respectively, with 15 bases between them. CDR3 region: CATSASRNPSYNEQFF. The CDR3 region has the DNA TGTGCCACCAGCGCTAGCCGAAACCCGTCCTACAATGAGCAGTTCTTC.

The V call is TRBV5-1, the J call TRBJ1-2; D is unresolved. The CDR3 is made up of 17 amino acids. Germline CDR1 is SGHRS and CDR2 is YFSETQ. Between the trimmed V and J ends, which lost 1 base and 0 bases, there was a span of 16 bases. Here the CDR3 reads CASSLRGPFGANYGYTF. The CDR3 bases are TGCGCCAGCAGCTTGAGAGGACCCTTCGGTGCTAACTATGGCTACACCTTC.

This clonotype came up once. This rearrangement joins TRBV5-6 to TRBJ1-5; 7 bases are a match to TRBD1. Germline-derived CDR1 and CDR2 are SGHDT and YYEEEE. Germline trimming cut 1 base from V and 1 base from J; bases unmatched to any gene: 5. The CDR3 covers 16 residues. CDR3 nucleotide sequence: TGTGCCAGCAGCTTGAACAGGGGAGGAAGCAATCAGCCCCAGCATTTT. It yields the protein CASSLNRGGSNQPQHF.

This chain uses TRBV18 with TRBJ2-1; perhaps TRBD2 as D (5 bases). Per the germline V gene, CDR1 is KGHSH and CDR2 is LQKENI. The CDR3 spans 16 residues. V shed 2 bases and J shed 6 bases, with 17 bases lying between them. CDR3 nucleotides: TGTGCCAGCTCACCAATAGCCTTAGCGAATCTCAATGAGCAGTTCTTC. Protein sequence: CASSPIALANLNEQFF.

J is TRBJ2-1 and V is TRBV7-2, with TRBD2 matching over 12 bases. V shed 3 bases and J 6 bases; nucleotides not matched to a gene: 9. The CDR3 extends over 17 amino acids. CDR1 is SGHTA, CDR2 FQGNSA, per germline. The CDR3 region has the DNA TGTGCCAGCAGCTTCACAACGACTAGCGGGAGATTCAATGAGCAGTTCTTC. This codes for CASSFTTTSGRFNEQFF.

The V gene is TRBV10-2, the J gene TRBJ2-3, with D perhaps TRBD1 or TRBD2 (5 bases each). Per germline, CDR1 WSHSY and CDR2 SAAADI. V lost 11 bases and J lost 2, with 17 bases in between. The CDR3 length is 14 residues. CDR3 sequence reads: CAVRDLSFTDTQYF. As DNA, the CDR3 is TGCGCCGTCCGGGACCTTTCGTTCACAGATACGCAGTATTTT.

This sequence joins TRBV12-3 or TRBV12-4 and TRBJ2-5, with TRBD2 identical over 11 bases. Trimming took 7 bases from V and 4 from J; bases not matched to a gene: 11. The CDR3 loop spans 16 amino acids. CDR3: CASTTSGDGGRETQYF. CDR3 DNA: TGTGCCAGCACGACTAGCGGGGATGGGGGACGAGAGACCCAGTACTTC.

Only a few counts were recorded for this clonotype. The J gene is TRBJ2-7, the V gene TRBV4-1; D unclear. From germline, CDR1 is MGHRA and CDR2 YSYEKL. CDR3 length: 15 amino acids. V lost 0 bases to trimming and J lost 3 bases, with 12 bases between them. The CDR3: CASSQDPVSGYEQYF. CDR3 bases: TGCGCCAGCAGCCAAGATCCTGTTTCTGGCTACGAGCAGTACTTC.

Remarks on this clonotype: A junction end diverges from the germline sequence, so it may reflect a read error. The chain has TRBV7-8 and TRBJ2-1; 10 positions agree with TRBD2. This CDR3 has 15 residues. Germline loops: CDR1 SGHVS, CDR2 FQNEAQ. The CDR3 DNA follows: TGTGCCAGCAGGGTGGAAGCGGGAGGGCGCAATGAGCGGTTCTTC. Translation gives CASRVEAGGRNERFF.

This clonotype was detected a few times. V and J are TRBV29-1 and TRBJ2-1; unclear D gene. V was shortened by 3 bases and J by 8 bases, with 2 bases between the two germline ends. Germline V gene data show CDR1 as SQVTM and CDR2 as ANQGSEA. This CDR3 is built from 9 residues. The CDR3: CSVDDEQFF. The CDR3 coding sequence is TGCAGCGTTGACGATGAGCAGTTCTTC.

The rearrangement uses TRBV10-2 and TRBJ2-1; the D call may be TRBD1 or TRBD2 (6 bases each). The germline CDR1 and CDR2 sequences are WSHSY and SAAADI. CDR3 length: 16 amino acids. V gave up 8 bases and J gave up 7 bases, with 24 bases separating them. The CDR3 nucleotides read TGCGCCAGCGGAGGGTACGGGACACTCGGTGTGAATGAGCAGTTCTTC. Protein: CASGGYGTLGVNEQFF.

This clonotype appeared a few times. The chain couples TRBV5-1 to TRBJ2-1, with a weak D call TRBD1 (6 bases). This CDR3 has 14 amino acids. Trimming left V 4 bases short and J 7 bases short, with 15 bases between. The germline gives CDR1 SGHRS, CDR2 YFSETQ. In nucleotides, the CDR3 is TGCGCCAGCAGCGCCGGGCAGGGGATGAATGAGCAGTTCTTC. Translated, it gives CASSAGQGMNEQFF.

With respect to this clonotype: One end of the junction varies from germline; a read error may be responsible. This rearrangement joins TRBV10-3 to TRBJ2-7; D ambiguous. This CDR3 spans 13 amino acids. CDR1 is ENHRY, CDR2 SYGVKD, per germline. CDR3 in amino acids: CAIQMYPAYGQYF. In nucleotides, the CDR3 is TGTGCCATTCAGATGTACCCAGCCTACGGGCAGTACTTC.

The genes are TRBV6-5 and TRBJ2-3; possibly TRBD2 for D (6 bases). Trimming took off 6 bases at V and 1 base at J, with 14 bases between the two ends. Germline V gives CDR1 MNHEY, CDR2 SVGAGI. This CDR3 contains 15 residues. The CDR3 region has the DNA TGTGCCAGCAGCCCTTTCGGGAGTGGCACAGATACGCAGTATTTT. Its protein product is CASSPFGSGTDTQYF.

This chain's CDR3 is CATSDVLGGQETQYF. In nucleotides, the CDR3 is TGTGCCACCAGTGACGTCCTAGGGGGACAAGAGACCCAGTACTTC. This chain links TRBV24-1 with TRBJ2-5; D perhaps matches TRBD1 (6 bases). CDR3 size: 15 residues. The germline gives CDR1 KGHDR, CDR2 SFDVKD. Trimming shortened V by 4 bases and J by 2 bases, and 13 bases separated the two germline ends.

The chain links TRBV5-1 to TRBJ1-1; D remains ambiguous. The V end lost 0 bases, the J end lost 4 bases, and 13 bases lay between the germline ends. Germline-derived CDR1 and CDR2 are SGHRS and YFSETQ. This CDR3 has 15 amino acids. The CDR3 loop reads CASSLVGSGSTEAFF. The CDR3 coding sequence is TGCGCCAGCAGCTTGGTCGGCTCCGGGAGCACTGAAGCTTTCTTT.

The rearrangement joins TRBV28 to TRBJ1-5, with TRBD1 identical over 10 bases. V shed 6 bases, J shed 7 bases, and the junction held 9 bases outside the gene matches. CDR3 length equals 15 residues. Germline loops: CDR1 MDHEN, CDR2 SYDVKM. The CDR3 nucleotides are TGTGCCAGCAGGAGACAGGGGGCGCAGGGCCAGCCCCAGCATTTT. Translation: CASRRQGAQGQPQHF.

The V and J genes are TRBV27 and TRBJ1-5, with TRBD1 as a possible D gene (6 bases). Germline CDR1 reads MNHEY; CDR2 reads SMNVEV (reference sequence). Trimming removed 3 bases from V and 3 bases from J, with 12 bases in between. The CDR3 covers 15 residues. The CDR3 spells CASSLASGANQPQHF. The CDR3 region has the DNA TGTGCCAGCAGTTTGGCGTCAGGGGCCAATCAGCCCCAGCATTTT.

In its sample, this clonotype was seen a few times. The rearrangement joins TRBV5-1 to TRBJ2-1; 9 bases fit TRBD1. Looked up from germline, CDR1 is SGHRS and CDR2 is YFSETQ. The CDR3 loop spans 15 amino acids. Unmatched junction bases numbered 5, after V lost 0 bases and J lost 7 bases. The CDR3 is CASSLAGQGMNEQFF. CDR3 DNA sequence: TGCGCCAGCAGCTTGGCGGGACAGGGAATGAATGAGCAGTTCTTC.

This clonotype was recorded a few times. The chain joins TRBV4-2 to TRBJ2-1, with D perhaps matching TRBD2 (6 bases). Germline-derived CDR1 and CDR2 are LGHNA and YNFKEQ. This CDR3 is built from 14 residues. Trimming cost V 3 bases and J 7 bases, with 13 bases left between them. The CDR3 bases are TGTGCCAGCAGCCATCTAGAACGGGGGAATGAGCAGTTCTTC. It yields the protein CASSHLERGNEQFF.

This clonotype has only a few counts. The rearrangement links TRBV12-3 or TRBV12-4 to TRBJ2-1; 7 bases agree with TRBD2. This CDR3 is 12 amino acids long. V gave up 6 bases and J gave up 10 bases; unmatched junction bases: 6. The CDR3 is CASRHSGQEQFF. DNA for the CDR3: TGTGCCAGCAGACATAGCGGGCAAGAGCAGTTCTTC.

Details on this clonotype: At one of its ends the junction is not consistent with the germline gene, which may arise from a read error. The genes are TRBV28 and TRBJ1-1; a weak D match, TRBD1 (6 bases). CDR3 length equals 15 residues. Germline values: CDR1 MDHEN, CDR2 SYDVKM. The CDR3 sequence: CASSSGGSWRLEAFF. The CDR3 DNA reads as TGTGCTAGCAGTTCCGGGGGCAGTTGGCGTCTTGAAGCTTTCTTT.

V is TRBV6-5 and J is TRBJ2-1; 8 bases agree with TRBD1. Germline V CDR1 and CDR2: MNHEY, SVGAGI. The CDR3 length is 17 residues. V dropped 1 base and J dropped 6; count of bases not matched to a gene: 11. The CDR3 DNA reads TGTGCCAGCAGTTACTTTTCGGGGACAGGACGTCTCAATGAGCAGTTCTTC. Its protein product is CASSYFSGTGRLNEQFF.

This clonotype was seen a few times. The chain is built from TRBV20-1 and TRBJ2-5, with TRBD2 matching 9 bases. The V gene's germline CDR1 is DFQATT and CDR2 SNEGSKA (reference sequence). This CDR3 region has 15 residues. The V and J ends lost 4 bases and 3 bases, in that order; junction bases with no gene match: 9. This chain's CDR3 is CSATVPGLAKETQYF. CDR3 DNA: TGCAGTGCTACCGTACCGGGACTAGCTAAAGAGACCCAGTACTTC.

This clonotype was picked up a small number of times. This sequence joins TRBV15 and TRBJ2-4; 7 bases are shared with TRBD1. V was pared by 0 bases and J by 0 bases, with 2 bases of the junction left unmatched. This CDR3 is built from 16 residues. The germline V gene has CDR1 LNHNV and CDR2 YYDKDF (reference sequence). The CDR3 protein is CATSRDRQGAKNIQYF. DNA for the CDR3: TGTGCCACCAGCAGAGATCGACAGGGAGCCAAAAACATTCAGTACTTC.

The chain couples TRBV10-3 to TRBJ1-2; D perhaps matches TRBD1 (5 bases). The CDR3 is 15 amino acids. The V and J ends lost 0 bases and 4 bases respectively, with 12 bases between them. Germline CDR1 reads ENHRY; CDR2 reads SYGVKD. The CDR3 sequence is CAISESGRSFYGYTF. The CDR3, as DNA: TGTGCCATCAGTGAGTCGGGACGGTCTTTCTATGGCTACACCTTC.

This clonotype was observed a few times. The V call is TRBV4-2, the J call TRBJ2-3, with 8 bases fitting TRBD1. The junction had 5 bases not matched to a gene; V was cut back by 1 base and J by 2 bases. Germline CDR1 is LGHNA and CDR2 is YNFKEQ. The CDR3 is 16 residues long. The CDR3 sequence: CASSQVGTGLTDTQYF. In DNA, the CDR3 is TGTGCCAGCAGCCAAGTGGGGACAGGCCTCACAGATACGCAGTATTTT.

This clonotype appeared once. The J gene is TRBJ2-4, the V gene TRBV27; D perhaps matches TRBD2 (6 bases). There are 15 residues in the CDR3. Germline CDR1 MNHEY, CDR2 SMNVEV (reference sequence). The V gene lost 6 bases and the J gene lost 3 bases, with 15 bases spanning the gap. The CDR3: CASSPTRGSKNIQYF. The CDR3 DNA sequence: TGTGCCAGCAGCCCAACCCGGGGGAGCAAAAACATTCAGTACTTC.